This T cell receptor (beta chain) was captured by sequencing in a study of T cells in Graves' hyperthyroidism and ophthalmopathy (dated by TCRdb to between 2018 and 2021). About the full investigation: Peripheral blood was sampled at the time of initial diagnosis, prior to any treatment. A discovery cohort of roughly 100 patients, about 40 with Graves' ophthalmopathy and approximately 57 with stable Graves' hyperthyroidism, was used to find distinguishing TCR V-J signatures. Whether ophthalmopathy could be predicted prospectively was tested in an independent validation cohort made up of under 20 hyperthyroidism patients plus 17 patients who later progressed to ophthalmopathy. The 75 to 100 discovery patients were divided at random into training and test sets in a 7:3 ratio. In six Graves' hyperthyroidism patients, the study also compared T-cell repertoires from thyroid tissue with T-cell repertoires from blood. Once sampling was done, hyperthyroidism patients were given methimazole at a starting dose of 30 mg daily, whereas ophthalmopathy patients were given high-dose intravenous methylprednisolone. The paper reports TCR Vbeta CDR3 sequencing of some 140 peripheral blood samples: over 40 ophthalmopathy, 70 to 85 hyperthyroidism and around 17 progressor patients.

Beyond this particular receptor, the publication reports: Sample size was not statistically predetermined, and investigators were not blinded to group allocation. Most expanded thyroid clonotypes (frequency above 0.001) were also found in blood, which suggests that blood repertoires may mirror thyroid immune responses. A 13 V-J signature model separated ophthalmopathy from stable hyperthyroidism, with over 85% sensitivity and around 84% specificity in cross-validation and 80%/75% in testing. During validation, the model predicted progression to ophthalmopathy a median of about 6.5 months ahead of onset, with almost 71% sensitivity and roughly 75% specificity.

Hyperthyroidism patients were aged 18 to 65 years and newly diagnosed, with disease duration of less than 2 months. Any patient with an uncontrolled infection, another autoimmune disease, pregnancy or lactation was excluded. Diagnoses were based on clinical symptoms, serum thyroxine and TRAb, thyroid ultrasound and orbital computed tomography. Blood from progressor patients was drawn when they were first diagnosed with hyperthyroidism, before any ophthalmopathy symptoms appeared. PBMCs were isolated from approximately 10 ml of fresh peripheral blood by Ficoll-Paque density gradient centrifugation. Progressor patients were initially diagnosed with Graves' hyperthyroidism and developed ophthalmopathy during follow-up. Total RNA was extracted with Trizol reagent, and quality was checked on an Agilent 2100 Bioanalyzer. The TCR beta CDR3 regions were amplified from the RNA transcripts. The first round of RT-PCR for the TCR CDR3 was performed with the HTBI primer set and the Qiagen OneStep RT-PCR kit. The libraries were constructed in a second round of multiplex PCR and then size-selected and purified. The libraries were sequenced on an Illumina HiSeq2000 using paired-end 100 bp reads. As for how the authors treated the data: SOAPnuke was used to process the raw data, removing reads that contained adapters or uncalled bases, had a mean Phred below 15, or lacked an exact match to the constant primer or identifier. High-quality paired reads were merged with COPE v1.2.5, and unique nucleotide sequences were defined as clonotypes. Clonotypes were aligned to IMGT TRBV, TRBD and TRBJ reference segments using MiTCR v1.1. Only V-J combinations with frequency above 0.0001, covering about 99% of repertoires, were analysed. A TCS score was defined as the ratio of F50 (clonal expansion) to E x V (chaos), with BLOSUM62-based TCRdist applied between CDR3 peptides within each V-J. Welch's t-statistics and random forest reduced 500 to 550 V-J features to roughly 13, which were used in a naive Bayes classifier (R e1071). The public reads were run again by TCRdb, first through fastp at Q25 and then through MiXCR, and only productive beta chains were kept. One record per CDR3 amino acid sequence lists the most common genes and DNA. The V and J calls were not made by the authors but by TCRdb's processing. The sample data list roughly 380,000 distinct CDR3 sequences, and roughly 14% of these were observed just once. The ten most abundant clones make up around 21% of the sample.

This clonotype was seen a handful of times. Its antigen remains undetermined. No base quality values were provided; no much bigger clone lies one nucleotide off. Trimming takes 3 bases from V and 9 bases from J, and the germline ends sit 22 bases apart. The CDR3 runs 16 residues from the cysteine to the phenylalanine. Just CDR3 DNA is preserved here, 48 bases in frame from base 1. From a lookup of the germline V gene, CDR1 and CDR2 are SGDLS and YYNGEE. The sample taken for sequencing was blood. This TCR was recovered from a man younger than 45 with Graves' hyperthyroidism that later progressed to Graves' ophthalmopathy. The chain is made from TRBV9 and TRBJ2-1; no D gene is confidently identified. Here is the DNA: TGTGCCAGCAGCGCCAGTGGTAATCCCCGAGGTGCTGAGCAGTTCTTC. Its protein reads: CASSASGNPRGAEQFF.